The clone carrying this T cell receptor beta chain came up many times. Its matching antigen is unknown. Germline and junction disagree at one end, which may indicate a read error. The sample is drawn from a study of read filtering for tumor transcriptome and immune sequencing. Study-level points and caveats: RNA-seq captured clonotypes less deeply and reliably than IR-seq. Dropping single-read clonotypes raised IR-seq and RNA-seq shared-clonotype correlation.

From roughly 390 ng of RNA, a library with molecular barcoded alpha/delta and beta/gamma adaptors was made. TCRdb redid the calling of the reads with MiXCR, one entry per CDR3 protein. The sample has some 48,000 distinct CDR3 sequences, roughly a fifth seen once; the top ten hold roughly 14%. Sampling of bone marrow took place during active disease in every patient. Germline V gene lookup returns CDR1 DFQATT and CDR2 SNEGSKA (reference sequence). The length of the CDR3 is 16 residues. The sample was a population of CD138-negative cells sorted from bone marrow. V usage is TRBV20-1 and J usage is TRBJ2-7; D not resolved. The receptor was derived from a donor aged 40 or over with multiple myeloma. The CDR3 loop reads CSARGEIPQNSYEQYF. CDR3 nucleotide sequence: TGCAGTGCCAGAGGCGAGATCCCACAGAACTCCTACGAGCAGTACTTC.